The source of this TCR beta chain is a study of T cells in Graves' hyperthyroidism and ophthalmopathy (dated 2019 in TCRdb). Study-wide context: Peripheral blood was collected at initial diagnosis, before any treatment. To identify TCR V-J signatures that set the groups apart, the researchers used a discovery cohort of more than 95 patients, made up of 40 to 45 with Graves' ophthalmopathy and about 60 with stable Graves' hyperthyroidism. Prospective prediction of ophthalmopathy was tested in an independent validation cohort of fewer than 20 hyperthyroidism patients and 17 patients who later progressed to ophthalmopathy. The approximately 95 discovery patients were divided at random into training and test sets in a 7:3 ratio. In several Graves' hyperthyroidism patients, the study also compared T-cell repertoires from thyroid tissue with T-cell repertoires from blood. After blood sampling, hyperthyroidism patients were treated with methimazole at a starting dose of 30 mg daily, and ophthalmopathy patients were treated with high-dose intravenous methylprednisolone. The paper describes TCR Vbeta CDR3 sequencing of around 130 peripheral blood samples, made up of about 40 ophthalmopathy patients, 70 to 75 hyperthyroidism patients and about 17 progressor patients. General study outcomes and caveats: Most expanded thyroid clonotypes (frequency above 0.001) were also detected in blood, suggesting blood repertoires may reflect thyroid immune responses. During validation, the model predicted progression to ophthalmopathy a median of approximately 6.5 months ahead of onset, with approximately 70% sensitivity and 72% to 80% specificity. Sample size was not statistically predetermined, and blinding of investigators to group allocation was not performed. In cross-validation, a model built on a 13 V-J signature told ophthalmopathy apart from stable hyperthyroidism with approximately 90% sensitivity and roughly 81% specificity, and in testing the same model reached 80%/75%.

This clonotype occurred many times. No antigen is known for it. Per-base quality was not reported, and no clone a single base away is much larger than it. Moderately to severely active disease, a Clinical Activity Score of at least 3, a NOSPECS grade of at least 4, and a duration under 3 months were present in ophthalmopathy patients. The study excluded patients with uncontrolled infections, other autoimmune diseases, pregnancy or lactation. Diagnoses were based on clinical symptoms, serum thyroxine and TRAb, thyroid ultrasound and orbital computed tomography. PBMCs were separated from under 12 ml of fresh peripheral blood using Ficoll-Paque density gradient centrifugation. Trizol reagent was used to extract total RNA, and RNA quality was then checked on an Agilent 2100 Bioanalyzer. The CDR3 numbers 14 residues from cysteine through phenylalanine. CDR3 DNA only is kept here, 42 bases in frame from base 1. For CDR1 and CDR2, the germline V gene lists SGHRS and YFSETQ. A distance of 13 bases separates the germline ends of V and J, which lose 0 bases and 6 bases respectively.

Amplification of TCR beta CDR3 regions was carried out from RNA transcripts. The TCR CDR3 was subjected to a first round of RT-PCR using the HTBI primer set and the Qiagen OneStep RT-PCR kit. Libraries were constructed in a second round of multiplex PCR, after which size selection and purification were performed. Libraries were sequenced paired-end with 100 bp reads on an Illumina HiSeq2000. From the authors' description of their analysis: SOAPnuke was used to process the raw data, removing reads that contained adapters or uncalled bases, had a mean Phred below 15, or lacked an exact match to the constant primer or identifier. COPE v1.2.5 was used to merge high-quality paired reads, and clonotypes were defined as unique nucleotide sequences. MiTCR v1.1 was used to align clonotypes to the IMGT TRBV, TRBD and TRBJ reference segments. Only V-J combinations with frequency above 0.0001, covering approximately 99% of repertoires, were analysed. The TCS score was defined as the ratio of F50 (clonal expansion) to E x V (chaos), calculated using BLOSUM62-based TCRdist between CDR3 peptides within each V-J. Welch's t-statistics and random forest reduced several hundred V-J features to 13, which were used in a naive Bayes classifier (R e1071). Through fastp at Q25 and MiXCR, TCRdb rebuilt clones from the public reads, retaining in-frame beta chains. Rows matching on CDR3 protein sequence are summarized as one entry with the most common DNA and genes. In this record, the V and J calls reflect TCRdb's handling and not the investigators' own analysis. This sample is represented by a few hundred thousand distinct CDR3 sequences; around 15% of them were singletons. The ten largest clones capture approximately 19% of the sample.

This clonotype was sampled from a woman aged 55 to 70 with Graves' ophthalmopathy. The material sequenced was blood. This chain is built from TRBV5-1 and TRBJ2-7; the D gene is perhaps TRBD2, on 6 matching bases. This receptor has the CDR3 CASSLVTSKGEQYF. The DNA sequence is TGCGCCAGCAGCTTGGTAACTAGCAAGGGCGAGCAGTACTTC.